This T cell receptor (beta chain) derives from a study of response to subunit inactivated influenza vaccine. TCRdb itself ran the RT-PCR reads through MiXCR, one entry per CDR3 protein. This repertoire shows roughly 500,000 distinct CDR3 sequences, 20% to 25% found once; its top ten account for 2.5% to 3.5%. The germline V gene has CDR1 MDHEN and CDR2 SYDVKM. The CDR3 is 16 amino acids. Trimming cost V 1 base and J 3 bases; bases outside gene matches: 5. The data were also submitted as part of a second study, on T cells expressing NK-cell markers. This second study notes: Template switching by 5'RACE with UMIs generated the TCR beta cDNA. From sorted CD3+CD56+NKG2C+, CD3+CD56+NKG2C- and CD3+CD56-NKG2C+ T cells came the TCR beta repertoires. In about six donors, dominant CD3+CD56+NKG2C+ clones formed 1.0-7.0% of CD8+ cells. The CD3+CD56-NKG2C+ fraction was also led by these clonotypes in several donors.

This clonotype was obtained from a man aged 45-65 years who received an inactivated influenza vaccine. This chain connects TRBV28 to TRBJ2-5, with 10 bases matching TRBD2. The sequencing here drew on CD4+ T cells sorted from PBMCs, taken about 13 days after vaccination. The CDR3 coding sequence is TGTGCCAGCAGTTTATTTGGGACTAGCGTGAAAGAGACCCAGTACTTC. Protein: CASSLFGTSVKETQYF.